This TCR beta chain was profiled in a study of OX40 agonist ivuxolimab in advanced cancers. The study's findings and limits: Partial responders dosed at 0.1-3.0 mg/kg displayed clonal expansion ranking among the lowest.

TCRdb keeps only in-frame clones here, not all; method: immunoSEQ multiplex PCR. The table lists tens of thousands of clones, roughly 86% of them singletons. With respect to this clone: As yet, its antigen is unknown.

The V gene's germline CDR1 is KGHSH and CDR2 LQKENI. V was clipped by 8 bases and J by 1 base, with 14 bases between them. The CDR3 length is 15 residues. The clonotype was recovered from an adult with an advanced solid tumor such as melanoma, head and neck, liver or kidney cancer. The material sequenced was CD4+ or CD8+ T cells sorted from blood, taken in a trial of the OX40 agonist ivuxolimab. The chain carries TRBV18 and TRBJ2-2; TRBD1 might be the D (6 bases). CDR3 region: CASTTQGKNTGELFF. DNA of the CDR3: TGTGCCAGCACCACCCAGGGGAAGAACACCGGGGAGCTGTTTTTT.